This TCR beta chain was sequenced during a study of OX40 agonist ivuxolimab in advanced cancers. At the level of the study: Across the patients, intravenous ivuxolimab was delivered every 2 weeks at 0.01 to 10 mg/kg. Head and neck, renal cell, melanoma or hepatocellular carcinoma were the cancers that dose-escalation patients had. Three patients showed partial responses: one hepatocellular carcinoma and two cutaneous melanoma cases.

Sequencing used immunoSEQ multiplex PCR; TCRdb keeps in-frame clones, though not all of them. The sample comprises fewer than 65,000 clones, under 90% of which are singletons, and roughly 4.5% rests with the top ten. V lost 4 bases to trimming and J lost 3 bases; unmatched junction nucleotides: 4. Per germline, CDR1 GTSNPN and CDR2 SVGIG (reference sequence). This CDR3 is built from 14 residues. This clone has a single count. The antigen remains undetermined. Study results and caveats: Fewer expanded clones were found on average in CD4+ than in CD8+ T cells.

The sequence was obtained from an adult with an advanced solid tumor such as melanoma, head and neck, liver or kidney cancer. Here the sequenced sample was CD4+ or CD8+ T cells sorted from blood, taken in a trial of the OX40 agonist ivuxolimab. The rearrangement joins TRBV30 to TRBJ2-3, with 10 bases identical to TRBD2. Here the CDR3 DNA reads TGTGCCTGGATTAGCGGGGGGATGACAGATACGCAGTATTTT. Translated, it gives CAWISGGMTDTQYF.